These 21 T cell receptor beta chains originate from one sample sequenced in a study of regulatory T cells in long-lasting Graves disease. To make TCR beta libraries, researchers used iRepertoire HTBI primers and Arm-PCR of CDR3 regions. TCRdb reprocessed the multiplex PCR reads with MiXCR, giving one entry per CDR3 protein. The sample yields some 330,000 distinct CDR3 sequences, approximately 23% seen once. The time point denotes: persistent/refractory GD, antithyroid drugs over 5 years with positive TRAb. After RNA was extracted from PBMCs, the TCR library was made from it. This specimen was peripheral blood mononuclear cells (PBMCs), taken when the disease was refractory, from a patient treated with antithyroid drugs. These receptors originate from a woman between 35 and 50 years old with Graves disease.

This sequence joins TRBV27 and TRBJ2-1; 7 nucleotides align to TRBD2. J lost 7 bases, V lost 3 bases, and 6 bases had no gene match. The CDR3 extends over 14 amino acids. Germline loops: CDR1 MNHEY, CDR2 SMNVEV (reference sequence). CDR3: CASSFSGRGNEQFF. The DNA of the CDR3 is TGTGCCAGCAGTTTTAGTGGGAGGGGTAATGAGCAGTTCTTC.

The sample holds a few counts of this clonotype. The rearrangement joins TRBV12-3 or TRBV12-4 to TRBJ1-3; 12 bases map to TRBD1. The trim removed 8 bases at V and 3 bases at J, leaving 8 bases unmatched. The CDR3 is made up of 16 amino acids. In nucleotides, the CDR3 is TGTGCCAGCCGATCGGGACAGGGGGCGAATGGAAACACCATATATTTT. Its protein product is CASRSGQGANGNTIYF.

This clonotype was observed at least ten times. This chain joins TRBV12-3 or TRBV12-4 and TRBJ2-1; 13 bases agree with TRBD2. The trim removed 5 bases at V and 5 bases at J, leaving 6 bases unmatched. This CDR3 has 16 amino acids. The CDR3 here is CASSPLTSGRNNEQFF. The CDR3 region has the DNA TGTGCCAGCAGTCCCTTGACTAGCGGGAGGAACAATGAGCAGTTCTTC.

This clonotype was observed once. A much larger clone differs from this one at a single base, so this may be a read error. The V gene is TRBV7-8, the J gene TRBJ1-1, with a weak D call TRBD1 (6 bases). Per the germline V gene, CDR1 is SGHVS and CDR2 is FQNEAQ. The CDR3 runs to 15 residues. The CDR3 sequence: CAGSLAYREETEAFF. The CDR3 DNA reads as TGTGCCGGCAGCTTAGCCTACAGGGAGGAGACTGAAGCTTTCTTT.

This clonotype has a count of ten or more. The chain employs TRBV28 and TRBJ2-7; 12 nucleotides align to TRBD2. The germline gives CDR1 MDHEN, CDR2 SYDVKM. This CDR3 is 18 amino acids long. J was trimmed by 5 bases and V by 4 bases; bases with no gene match: 15. CDR3 sequence (DNA): TGTGCCAGCAGTTGGGGGATACTGACTAGCGGGAGAATCGACGAGCAGTACTTC. Amino acid sequence: CASSWGILTSGRIDEQYF.

This clonotype appeared a few times. This rearrangement joins TRBV7-2 to TRBJ2-5, with 13 bases aligning to TRBD2. V lost 2 bases to trimming and J lost 5 bases; unmatched junction nucleotides: 8. The CDR3 consists of 17 residues. Germline CDR1 and CDR2: SGHTA and FQGNSA. CDR3 in DNA: TGTGCCAGCAGCTTAAAATTGGGGACTAGCGGGATGGAGACCCAGTACTTC. It is translated as CASSLKLGTSGMETQYF. Complete variable domain (other parts from reference TRBV7-2 and TRBJ2-5): GAGVSQSPSNKVTEKGKDVELRCDPISGHTALYWYRQSLGQGLEFLIYFQGNSAPDKSGLPSDRFSAERTGGSVSTLTIQRTQQEDSAVYLCASSLKLGTSGMETQYFGPGTRLLVL.

This clonotype was counted at least ten times. The chain is built from TRBV29-1 and TRBJ2-3; 9 bases are shared with TRBD2. Unmatched junction bases numbered 1, after V lost 4 bases and J lost 5 bases. CDR3 length equals 12 residues. Germline values: CDR1 SQVTM, CDR2 ANQGSEA. CDR3 bases: TGCAGCGTTGCGACTAGCGGAGATACGCAGTATTTT. Translated: CSVATSGDTQYF.

This clonotype appeared many times. The chain uses TRBV28 and TRBJ1-6, with D perhaps matching TRBD1 (6 bases). The germline V gene encodes CDR1 MDHEN and CDR2 SYDVKM. V gave up 6 bases and J gave up 7 bases, with 19 bases separating them. The CDR3 is 16 amino acids. The CDR3 nucleotides are TGTGCCAGCAGCATGGGGGGAGTCGGGGGCAATTCACCCCTCCACTTT. Translated: CASSMGGVGGNSPLHF.

This clonotype has ten or more counts. The chain uses TRBV6-5 and TRBJ2-7; TRBD1 or TRBD2 may be the D gene (6 bases each). Trimming pared 2 bases from V and 3 bases from J, leaving 14 bases between. CDR1 is MNHEY, CDR2 SVGAGI, per germline. The length of the CDR3 is 15 residues. CDR3 sequence (DNA): TGTGCCAGCAGTTACGAGGCAGGGGACTTCTACGAGCAGTACTTC. Protein sequence: CASSYEAGDFYEQYF.

This clonotype was recorded at least ten times. This sequence joins TRBV2 and TRBJ2-6, with 7 bases lining up with TRBD1. The CDR3 is 15 residues long. The V gene end was trimmed by 8 bases and the J gene end by 2 bases; junction bases not matched to a gene: 6. Germline CDR1 reads SNHLY; CDR2 reads FYNNEI. The CDR3 sequence: CASLAQGAGANVLTF. The DNA for the CDR3 is TGTGCCAGCTTAGCGCAGGGGGCTGGGGCCAACGTCCTGACTTTC. Combining the CDR3 with reference TRBV2 and TRBJ2-6 gives the whole variable domain EPEVTQTPSHQVTQMGQEVILRCVPISNHLYFYWYRQILGQKVEFLVSFYNNEISEKSEIFDDQFSVERPDGSNFTLKIRSTKLEDSAMYFCASLAQGAGANVLTFGAGSRLTVL.

This clonotype occurred a few times. The J gene is TRBJ1-1, the V gene TRBV20-1; TRBD1 matches at 7 bases. This CDR3 spans 10 amino acids. The J segment lost 9 bases and the V segment lost 5 bases, leaving 3 bases of the junction unmatched. The V gene's germline CDR1 is DFQATT and CDR2 SNEGSKA (reference sequence). CDR3 DNA sequence: TGCAGTGCTCAGGGGGTCCAAGCTTTCTTT. It encodes CSAQGVQAFF.

CDR3 amino acids: CASSPGGQGNTEAFF. The CDR3 DNA sequence: TGTGCCAGCAGCCCTGGGGGACAGGGGAACACTGAAGCTTTCTTT. V gene TRBV9 combines with J gene TRBJ1-1, with 9 positions matching TRBD1. V lost 4 bases to trimming and J lost 1 base; unmatched junction nucleotides: 5. The CDR3 totals 15 residues. Germline CDR1 reads SGDLS; CDR2 reads YYNGEE.

The table lists this clonotype with many counts. The chain couples TRBV7-8 to TRBJ1-4; D is uncertain. Germline loops: CDR1 SGHVS, CDR2 FQNEAQ. This CDR3 is 15 amino acids long. V dropped 1 base and J dropped 2 bases, with 8 bases sitting between them. For the CDR3, the DNA is TGTGCCAGCAGCTTAGGCGGGTACACTAATGAAAAACTGTTTTTT. Its translation is CASSLGGYTNEKLFF.

This clonotype was found many times. This sequence joins TRBV7-9 and TRBJ2-5; 12 bases are a match to TRBD2. This CDR3 contains 20 residues. Germline CDR1 SEHNR, CDR2 FQNEAQ (reference sequence). V lost 0 bases and J lost 4; bases outside the gene matches: 15. The CDR3 region has the DNA TGTGCCAGCAGCTTAGCCCGCCTCCCGTGGACTAGCGGGGATGGAGAGACCCAGTACTTC. Translated: CASSLARLPWTSGDGETQYF. Full variable domain (missing parts from reference TRBV7-9 and TRBJ2-5): DTGVSQNPRHKITKRGQNVTFRCDPISEHNRLYWYRQTLGQGPEFLTYFQNEAQLEKSRLLSDRFSAERPKGSFSTLEIQRTEQGDSAMYLCASSLARLPWTSGDGETQYFGPGTRLLVL.

This chain uses TRBV12-3 or TRBV12-4 with TRBJ1-1, with a weak D call TRBD1 (6 bases). Trimming left V 7 bases short and J 3 bases short, with 15 bases between. CDR3 length: 14 residues. CDR3 in DNA: TGTGCCAGCAACCACGGGGAGGGGGACACTGAAGCTTTCTTT. It translates to CASNHGEGDTEAFF.

This clonotype was counted at least ten times. V is TRBV7-2 and J is TRBJ2-7; a weak D match, TRBD2 (6 bases). The CDR3 runs to 13 residues. Germline loops: CDR1 SGHTA, CDR2 FQGNSA. V lost 7 bases to trimming and J lost 0 bases, with 10 bases between them. The CDR3 sequence: CASNSGSSYEQYF. CDR3 DNA sequence: TGTGCCAGCAACTCCGGGAGCTCCTACGAGCAGTACTTC. The variable domain in full, with the rest retrieved from reference TRBV7-2 and TRBJ2-7, is GAGVSQSPSNKVTEKGKDVELRCDPISGHTALYWYRQSLGQGLEFLIYFQGNSAPDKSGLPSDRFSAERTGGSVSTLTIQRTQQEDSAVYLCASNSGSSYEQYFGPGTRLTVT.

The chain employs TRBV29-1 and TRBJ2-5; no firm D call. There are 12 residues in the CDR3. V was cut by 4 bases and J by 5 bases, with 11 bases left in between. Per germline, CDR1 SQVTM and CDR2 ANQGSEA. As DNA, the CDR3 is TGCAGCGTTGGCTACGATCCCGAGACCCAGTACTTC. Protein: CSVGYDPETQYF.

This clonotype has just a few counts. The gene calls are TRBV20-1 and TRBJ2-7, with TRBD1 matching over 7 bases. The CDR3 covers 14 residues. CDR1 and CDR2 (germline): DFQATT, SNEGSKA (reference sequence). Trimming took 0 bases from V and 3 from J; bases not matched to a gene: 5. The CDR3 region has the DNA TGCAGTGCTAGAGATAACAGGGGATTCTACGAGCAGTACTTC. Translation gives CSARDNRGFYEQYF.

This clonotype was observed a handful of times. The chain combines TRBV19 with TRBJ1-5; 8 bases are a match to TRBD1. Germline V lookup: CDR1 LNHDA, CDR2 SQIVND (reference sequence). The V and J ends lost 6 bases and 3 bases, in that order; junction bases with no gene match: 10. This CDR3 has 16 residues. The CDR3 DNA follows: TGTGCCAGTAGCAACTCTGGACAGGGCCCCAATCAGCCCCAGCATTTT. As protein: CASSNSGQGPNQPQHF.

The chain uses TRBV5-5 and TRBJ2-5, with 10 bases identical to TRBD1. V was clipped by 5 bases and J by 2 bases; unmatched bases: 15. The CDR3 consists of 18 residues. Germline loops: CDR1 SGHKS, CDR2 YYEKEE (reference sequence). CDR3 nucleotide sequence: TGTGCCAGCAGTGGAGGTGGGACAGGGGTAAGGGGGCAAGAGACCCAGTACTTC. Encoded protein: CASSGGGTGVRGQETQYF.

Remarks on this clonotype: A much bigger clone sits one base away, suggesting this may be a read error. The genes are TRBV7-3 and TRBJ2-5; possible D gene TRBD2, 5 bases. CDR3 length: 13 amino acids. The V gene's germline CDR1 is SGHTA and CDR2 FQGTGA. V was pared by 10 bases and J by 4 bases, with 16 bases between. CDR3 residues: CAISRELAETQYF. CDR3 coding DNA: TGTGCCATCAGTCGGGAATTGGCAGAGACCCAGTACTTC.